The T cell receptor beta chain under discussion was sequenced for a study of early T cells in non-severe SARS-CoV-2 infection. The sample holds a few counts of this clonotype. Unique molecular identifiers were attached to individual cDNA molecules. TCRdb re-analysed the 5' RACE reads in MiXCR, keeping a single row per CDR3 protein. The table shows about 37,000 distinct CDR3 sequences, with 7.5% to 9% occurring only once. This CDR3 contains 16 residues. Germline lookup yields CDR1 LGHNA and CDR2 YSLEER. Losses at the gene ends were 0 bases for V and 3 bases for J; bases not matched to a gene: 8. Here the sequenced sample was whole blood, taken at baseline. This rearrangement joins TRBV4-3 to TRBJ2-7; 7 bases fit TRBD1. This TCR derives from an adult who was a healthcare worker with PCR-confirmed SARS-CoV-2 infection or an uninfected control (not recorded which). The CDR3 bases are TGCGCCAGCAGCCAAGATCTGGAGAACAGGGGCTACGAGCAGTACTTC. The encoded protein is CASSQDLENRGYEQYF.